What follows describes a single TCR beta chain. Its target is not known. V was cut by 6 bases and J by 5 bases, with 4 bases left in between. Germline V gene lookup returns CDR1 MNHEY and CDR2 SMNVEV (reference sequence). This CDR3 is 11 amino acids long. This record comes from a study of CD8+ T cells in alopecia areata. In the study overall: Those patients who were treated received oral tofacitinib, which was given at 5 to 10 mg twice daily for moderate-to-severe alopecia areata.

As to treatment: oral pan-JAK inhibitor, 5-10 mg twice daily. RNA extraction and reverse transcription yielded cDNA as sequencing template. Method: immunoSEQ multiplex PCR; TCRdb's copy keeps in-frame clones and lacks some. The table lists roughly 46,000 clones, 55% to 75% of them singletons. Findings and limits, study-wide: Many expanded lesional clones stayed in scalp and blood while on tofacitinib.

The receptor comes from a human donor with alopecia areata. This specimen was CD8+ T cells sorted from blood, taken at week 4, from a patient treated with tofacitinib. The rearrangement joins TRBV27 to TRBJ2-2; the D is unclear. The CDR3 DNA sequence: TGTGCCAGCAGCCAGACCGGGGAGCTGTTTTTT. Its protein is CASSQTGELFF.